These T cell receptor beta chains were read from a single sample in a study of shared clonotypes between healthy human individuals. Some clones are missing from TCRdb's copy, which holds only in-frame ones; the method was immunoSEQ multiplex PCR. The sample carries 1.5 million to 2.5 million clones, 85% to 95% recorded once. The sample was naive CD8+ T cells sorted from blood. These receptors all stem from a man between 18 and 29 years old in good health. Each CDR3 is given with its conserved first and last residue. A D gene is named only where the DNA matches it firmly. Some rows have no size entry. The others give once, few or many, or a class for an expanded clone.

d_call	j_call	v_call	clone_size	cdr3_aa	cdr3_nt
-	TRBJ2-7	TRBV6-5	-	CASSYYPPGVVEQYF	TGTGCCAGCAGTTACTACCCCCCCGGGGTAGTCGAGCAGTACTTC
-	TRBJ2-7	TRBV14	-	CASSQGIGFYEQYF	TGTGCCAGCAGCCAAGGGATAGGTTTCTACGAGCAGTACTTC
TRBD1	TRBJ2-7	TRBV29-1	-	CSVTGTGRYEQYF	TGCAGCGTTACCGGGACAGGGAGATACGAGCAGTACTTC
TRBD1	TRBJ1-1	TRBV25-1	-	CASRQGLGTEAFF	TGTGCCAGCCGACAGGGGTTGGGGACTGAAGCTTTCTTT
-	TRBJ2-3	TRBV2	-	CASSPYPGLRTDTQYF	TGTGCCAGCAGTCCCTATCCGGGACTCCGCACAGATACGCAGTATTTT
TRBD1	TRBJ2-7	TRBV19	-	CASGDSYLRYEQYF	TGTGCCAGCGGGGACAGCTACCTTCGATACGAGCAGTACTTC
TRBD2	TRBJ2-5	TRBV4-1	once	CASSHVQLAEMYQETQYF	TGCGCCAGCAGCCACGTACAGCTAGCGGAGATGTACCAAGAGACCCAGTACTTC
-	TRBJ2-3	TRBV28	-	CASSLGDTGLDTQYF	TGTGCCAGCAGTTTAGGAGACACGGGTTTGGATACGCAGTATTTT
TRBD1	TRBJ1-3	TRBV7-8	-	CASSLVSGTGFGNTIYF	TGTGCCAGCAGCTTAGTAAGCGGGACAGGGTTCGGAAACACCATATATTTT
-	TRBJ1-2	TRBV9	-	CASSKGLQDGYTF	TGTGCCAGCAGCAAGGGACTTCAGGATGGCTACACCTTC
TRBD2	TRBJ2-7	TRBV7-9	-	CASSLLAGEQYF	TGTGCCAGCAGCCTACTAGCGGGGGAGCAGTACTTC
-	TRBJ1-5	TRBV15	-	CATSGEYSNQPQHF	TGTGCCACCAGCGGAGAGTATAGCAATCAGCCCCAGCATTTT
TRBD1	TRBJ2-5	TRBV2	-	CASTRDRDRETQYF	TGTGCCAGCACCCGGGACAGGGATAGGGAGACCCAGTACTTC
-	TRBJ2-5	TRBV5-1	-	CASVRDGLIGETQYF	TGCGCCAGCGTCCGGGACGGGCTCATCGGAGAGACCCAGTACTTC
-	TRBJ2-7	TRBV29-1	once	CSGGDGAYEQYF	TGCAGCGGTGGGGACGGAGCCTACGAGCAGTACTTC
-	TRBJ1-5	TRBV7-9	-	CASSLGGGLGQPQHF	TGTGCCAGCAGCTTAGGGGGAGGGTTGGGGCAGCCCCAGCATTTT
TRBD1	TRBJ2-2	TRBV19	once	CASGRRGQGTGELFF	TGTGCCAGTGGCCGTAGGGGACAGGGGACCGGGGAGCTGTTTTTT
-	TRBJ1-4	TRBV9	-	CASSSWGGGSGEKLFF	TGTGCCAGCAGCTCGTGGGGAGGGGGTAGTGGTGAAAAACTGTTTTTT
-	TRBJ1-3	TRBV10-2	-	CASSKEGGTGNTIYF	TGCGCCAGCAGTAAAGAGGGGGGAACTGGAAACACCATATATTTT
-	TRBJ1-6	TRBV6-5	few	CASSSPRSSPLHF	TGTGCCAGCAGTTCGCCTAGGAGTTCACCCCTCCACTTT
TRBD1	TRBJ2-7	TRBV7-9	-	CASSPDRVAYEQYF	TGTGCCAGCAGCCCGGACAGGGTTGCCTACGAGCAGTACTTC
-	TRBJ2-7	TRBV11-2	-	CASSLTGFYEQYF	TGTGCCAGCAGCTTAACTGGGTTCTACGAGCAGTACTTC
-	TRBJ1-2	TRBV13	few	CASSLREGEGYTF	TGTGCCAGCAGTCTGCGGGAGGGGGAAGGCTACACCTTC
-	TRBJ1-5	TRBV7-2	-	CASSPGLSGGQPQHF	TGTGCCAGCAGCCCGGGACTCTCCGGAGGTCAGCCCCAGCATTTT
TRBD1	TRBJ1-5	TRBV6-6	-	CASSYSAQGQPQHF	TGTGCCAGCAGTTACTCGGCACAGGGGCAGCCCCAGCATTTT
TRBD1	TRBJ1-4	TRBV4-2	-	CASSQTSEGAGEKLFF	TGTGCCAGCAGCCAAACTTCAGAGGGGGCGGGGGAAAAACTGTTTTTT
TRBD2	TRBJ2-5	TRBV19	-	CASTGDYLQETQYF	TGTGCCAGCACGGGGGACTACCTTCAAGAGACCCAGTACTTC
-	TRBJ1-1	TRBV7-9	-	CASSLPENTEAFF	TGTGCCAGCAGCTTGCCCGAGAACACTGAAGCTTTCTTT
TRBD1	TRBJ1-6	TRBV28	-	CASSLTGINNSPLHF	TGTGCCAGCAGCTTGACAGGGATAAATAATTCACCCCTCCACTTT
-	TRBJ2-3	TRBV4-1	-	CASSQLEYVLSPDTQYF	TGCGCCAGCAGCCAATTGGAATATGTTCTCTCTCCGGATACGCAGTATTTT
-	TRBJ2-5	TRBV30	-	CAWSVLGSLQETQYF	TGTGCCTGGAGTGTACTCGGCAGTTTACAAGAGACCCAGTACTTC
-	TRBJ2-6	TRBV5-6	-	CASSLGGFGANVLTF	TGTGCCAGCAGCTTGGGAGGCTTTGGGGCCAACGTCCTGACTTTC
-	TRBJ1-1	TRBV4-1	-	CASSHGGGTEAFF	TGCGCCAGCAGCCACGGAGGAGGTACTGAAGCTTTCTTT
-	TRBJ1-1	TRBV13	-	CASSPGGSAEAFF	TGTGCCAGCAGCCCCGGGGGTTCTGCTGAAGCTTTCTTT
TRBD1	TRBJ1-4	TRBV27	-	CASSLNRGGEKLFF	TGTGCCAGCAGTTTGAACAGGGGAGGTGAAAAACTGTTTTTT
-	TRBJ1-4	TRBV30	few	CAWGDEKLFF	TGTGCCTGGGGGGATGAAAAACTGTTTTTT
TRBD1	TRBJ2-3	TRBV5-6	-	CASSWGTDGTDTQYF	TGTGCCAGCAGCTGGGGGACAGACGGCACAGATACGCAGTATTTT
TRBD1	TRBJ2-1	TRBV2	-	CASRDTGGSANEQFF	TGTGCCAGCAGGGATACAGGGGGAAGCGCCAATGAGCAGTTCTTC
TRBD2	TRBJ2-1	TRBV2	-	CASMRSGLAGVSSGEQFF	TGTGCCAGCATGAGATCCGGGCTAGCGGGAGTATCATCAGGCGAGCAGTTCTTC
-	TRBJ1-2	TRBV14	-	CASSQGRTRTNYGYTF	TGTGCCAGCAGCCAAGGGAGGACAAGAACTAACTATGGCTACACCTTC
-	TRBJ2-2	TRBV4-1	-	CASSQEEDVTGELFF	TGCGCCAGCAGCCAAGAGGAGGATGTCACCGGGGAGCTGTTTTTT
TRBD1	TRBJ2-3	TRBV6-6	-	CASSSAGGAGDTQYF	TGTGCCAGCAGTTCCGCAGGGGGCGCCGGAGATACGCAGTATTTT
-	TRBJ1-3	TRBV29-1	-	CSVVGLVGPNPGNTIYF	TGCAGCGTTGTGGGGCTGGTGGGGCCGAACCCTGGAAACACCATATATTTT
-	TRBJ2-1	TRBV5-5	-	CASSQLPEGQFF	TGTGCCAGCAGTCAGCTCCCAGAGGGGCAGTTCTTC
-	TRBJ2-1	TRBV27	once	CASSYPGDTNEQFF	TGTGCCAGCAGTTACCCTGGGGATACCAATGAGCAGTTCTTC
-	TRBJ2-7	TRBV6-1	once	CASSEAPGVYEQYF	TGTGCCAGCAGTGAAGCGCCAGGGGTCTACGAGCAGTACTTC
-	TRBJ2-7	TRBV15	-	CATSRGRTETYEQYF	TGTGCCACCAGCAGGGGGAGGACGGAGACCTACGAGCAGTACTTC
TRBD2	TRBJ2-1	TRBV7-6	once	CASSQFGGGTSGTPPYNEQFF	TGTGCCAGCAGCCAATTCGGAGGAGGGACTAGCGGGACGCCGCCCTACAATGAGCAGTTCTTC
TRBD1	TRBJ2-7	TRBV13	-	CASSFTGGGNYEQYF	TGTGCCAGCAGCTTTACAGGGGGCGGAAACTACGAGCAGTACTTC
-	TRBJ2-7	TRBV27	-	CASSSSTGGEQYF	TGTGCCAGCAGTTCCTCGACAGGAGGCGAGCAGTACTTC
-	TRBJ1-2	TRBV10-2	-	CASIGGELGGYTF	TGCGCCAGCATCGGAGGGGAACTAGGAGGCTACACCTTC
-	TRBJ2-7	TRBV6-1	once	CASSEFRVRYEQYF	TGTGCCAGCAGTGAATTCAGGGTACGCTACGAGCAGTACTTC
-	TRBJ1-2	TRBV10-3	-	CAISEGSVTNYGYTF	TGTGCCATCAGTGAGGGTTCCGTCACTAACTATGGCTACACCTTC
-	TRBJ2-1	TRBV27	-	CASSLSHPRQDNEQFF	TGTGCCAGCAGTTTATCTCACCCTAGACAGGACAATGAGCAGTTCTTC
TRBD1	TRBJ2-1	TRBV4-1	-	CASSPDRVYNEQFF	TGCGCCAGCAGCCCGGACAGGGTATACAATGAGCAGTTCTTC